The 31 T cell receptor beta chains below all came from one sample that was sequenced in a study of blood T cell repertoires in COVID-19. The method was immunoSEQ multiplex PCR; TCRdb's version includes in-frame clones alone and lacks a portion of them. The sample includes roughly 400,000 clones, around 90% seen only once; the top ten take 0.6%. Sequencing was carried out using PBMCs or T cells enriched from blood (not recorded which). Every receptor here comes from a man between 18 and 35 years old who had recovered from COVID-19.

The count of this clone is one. CDR3 nucleotide sequence: TGTGCCAGCAGTCGCGACAGGGAATCGAACACCGGGGAGCTGTTTTTT. Its translation is CASSRDRESNTGELFF. The V and J genes are TRBV28 and TRBJ2-2; 7 nucleotides match TRBD1. CDR1 and CDR2 from the germline V gene are MDHEN and SYDVKM. Trimming took 5 bases from V and 0 from J; bases not matched to a gene: 6. The CDR3 runs to 16 residues.

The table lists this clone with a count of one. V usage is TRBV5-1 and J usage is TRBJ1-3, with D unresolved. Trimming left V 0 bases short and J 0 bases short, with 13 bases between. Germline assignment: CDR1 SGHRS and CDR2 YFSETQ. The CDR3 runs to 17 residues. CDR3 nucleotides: TGCGCCAGCAGCTTGGCGGCAGGTCAACTCTCTGGAAACACCATATATTTT. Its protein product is CASSLAAGQLSGNTIYF.

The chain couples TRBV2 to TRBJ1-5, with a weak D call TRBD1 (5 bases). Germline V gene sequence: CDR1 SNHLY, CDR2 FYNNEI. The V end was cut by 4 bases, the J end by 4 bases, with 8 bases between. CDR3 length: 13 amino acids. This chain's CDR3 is CASSVGGNQPQHF. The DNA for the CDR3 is TGTGCCAGCAGTGTGGGGGGGAATCAGCCCCAGCATTTT.

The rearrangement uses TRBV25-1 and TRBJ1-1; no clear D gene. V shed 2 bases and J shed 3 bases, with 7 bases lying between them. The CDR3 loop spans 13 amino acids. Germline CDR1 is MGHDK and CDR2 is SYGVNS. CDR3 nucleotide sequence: TGTGCCAGCAGTGAAGGCTGGCACACTGAAGCTTTCTTT. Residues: CASSEGWHTEAFF. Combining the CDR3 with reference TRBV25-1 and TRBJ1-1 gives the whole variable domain EADIYQTPRYLVIGTGKKITLECSQTMGHDKMYWYQQDPGMELHLIHYSYGVNSTEKGDLSSESTVSRIRTEHFPLTLESARPSHTSQYLCASSEGWHTEAFFGQGTRLTVV.

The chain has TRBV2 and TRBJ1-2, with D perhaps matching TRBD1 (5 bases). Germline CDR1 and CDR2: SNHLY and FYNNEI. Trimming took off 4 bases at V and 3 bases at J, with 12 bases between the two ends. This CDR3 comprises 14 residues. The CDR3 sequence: CASSANGGYYGYTF. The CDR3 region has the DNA TGTGCCAGCAGTGCTAACGGGGGATACTATGGCTACACCTTC.

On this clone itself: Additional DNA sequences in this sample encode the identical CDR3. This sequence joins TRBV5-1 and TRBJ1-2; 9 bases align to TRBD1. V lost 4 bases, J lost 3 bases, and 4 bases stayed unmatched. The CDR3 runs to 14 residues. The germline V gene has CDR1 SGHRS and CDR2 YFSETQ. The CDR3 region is CASSTGQGDYGYTF. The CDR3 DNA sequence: TGCGCCAGCAGCACGGGACAGGGCGACTATGGCTACACCTTC.

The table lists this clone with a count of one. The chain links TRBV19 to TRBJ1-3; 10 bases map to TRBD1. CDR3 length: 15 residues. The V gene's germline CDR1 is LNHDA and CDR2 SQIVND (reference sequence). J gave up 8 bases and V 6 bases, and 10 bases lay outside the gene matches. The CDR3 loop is CASSPAGQGWYTIYF. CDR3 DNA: TGTGCCAGTAGCCCAGCGGGACAGGGGTGGTACACCATATATTTT.

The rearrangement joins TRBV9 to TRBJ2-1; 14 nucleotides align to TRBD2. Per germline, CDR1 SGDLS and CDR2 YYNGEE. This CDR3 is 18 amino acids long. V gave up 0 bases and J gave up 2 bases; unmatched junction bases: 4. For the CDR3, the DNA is TGTGCCAGCAGCGTAGAGGGGACTAGCGGGGGAGCCTACAATGAGCAGTTCTTC. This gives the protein CASSVEGTSGGAYNEQFF.

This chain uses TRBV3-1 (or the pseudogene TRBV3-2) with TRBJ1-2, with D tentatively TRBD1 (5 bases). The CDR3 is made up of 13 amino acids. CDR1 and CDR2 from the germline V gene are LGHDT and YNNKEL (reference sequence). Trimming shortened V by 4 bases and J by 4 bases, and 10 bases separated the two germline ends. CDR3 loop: CASSRGGPYGYTF. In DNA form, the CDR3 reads TGTGCCAGCAGCCGGGGGGGTCCCTATGGCTACACCTTC.

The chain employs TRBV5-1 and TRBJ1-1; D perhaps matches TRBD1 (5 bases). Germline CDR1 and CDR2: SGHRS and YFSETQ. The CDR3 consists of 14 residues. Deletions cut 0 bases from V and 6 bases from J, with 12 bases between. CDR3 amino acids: CASSLGQQRSEAFF. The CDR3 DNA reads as TGCGCCAGCAGCTTGGGACAGCAAAGATCTGAAGCTTTCTTT.

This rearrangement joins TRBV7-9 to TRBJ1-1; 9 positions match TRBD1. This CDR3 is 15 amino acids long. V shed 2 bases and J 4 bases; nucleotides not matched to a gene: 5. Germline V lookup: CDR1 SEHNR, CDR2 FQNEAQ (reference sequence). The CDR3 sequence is CASSLIPTGGTEAFF. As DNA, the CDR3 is TGTGCCAGCAGCTTAATTCCGACAGGGGGCACTGAAGCTTTCTTT.

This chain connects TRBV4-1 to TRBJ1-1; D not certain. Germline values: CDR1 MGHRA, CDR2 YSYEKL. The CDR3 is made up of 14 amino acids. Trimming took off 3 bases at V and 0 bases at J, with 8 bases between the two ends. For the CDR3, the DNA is TGCGCCAGCAGCCACCGGGAAGTGAACACTGAAGCTTTCTTT. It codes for CASSHREVNTEAFF.

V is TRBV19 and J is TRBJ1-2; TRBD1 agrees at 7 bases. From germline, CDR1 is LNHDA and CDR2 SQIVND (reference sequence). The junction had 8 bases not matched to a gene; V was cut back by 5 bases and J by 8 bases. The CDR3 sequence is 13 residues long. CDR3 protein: CASSEQGNGGYTF. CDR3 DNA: TGTGCCAGTAGTGAACAGGGGAATGGAGGCTACACCTTC.

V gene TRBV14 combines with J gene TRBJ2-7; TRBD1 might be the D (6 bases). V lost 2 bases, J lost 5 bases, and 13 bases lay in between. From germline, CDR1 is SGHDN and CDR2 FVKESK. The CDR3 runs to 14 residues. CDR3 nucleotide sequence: TGTGCCAGCAGCCAACTGGGGGCCGGAAACGAGCAGTACTTC. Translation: CASSQLGAGNEQYF.

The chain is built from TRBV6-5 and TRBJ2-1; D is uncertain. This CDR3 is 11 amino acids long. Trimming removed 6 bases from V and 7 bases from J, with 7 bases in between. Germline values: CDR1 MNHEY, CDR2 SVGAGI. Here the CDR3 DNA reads TGTGCCAGCAGGGGCAGGAATGAGCAGTTCTTC. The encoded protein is CASRGRNEQFF.

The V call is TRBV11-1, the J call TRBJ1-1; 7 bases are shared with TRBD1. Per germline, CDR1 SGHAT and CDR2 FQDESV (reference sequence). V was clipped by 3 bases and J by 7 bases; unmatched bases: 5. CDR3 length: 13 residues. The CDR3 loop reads CASSLGTESEAFF. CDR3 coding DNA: TGTGCCAGCAGCTTGGGGACAGAGAGTGAAGCTTTCTTT.

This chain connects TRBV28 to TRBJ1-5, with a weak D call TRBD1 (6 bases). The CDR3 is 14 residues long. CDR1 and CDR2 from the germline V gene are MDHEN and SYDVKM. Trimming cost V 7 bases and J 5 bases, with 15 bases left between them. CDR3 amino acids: CASIQGLADQPQHF. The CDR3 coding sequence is TGTGCCAGCATACAGGGCCTAGCGGATCAGCCCCAGCATTTT.

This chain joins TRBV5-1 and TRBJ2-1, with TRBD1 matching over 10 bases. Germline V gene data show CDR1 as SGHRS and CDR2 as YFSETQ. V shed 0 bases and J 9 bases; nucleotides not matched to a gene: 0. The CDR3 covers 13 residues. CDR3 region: CASSLGTGGEQFF. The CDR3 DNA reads TGCGCCAGCAGCTTGGGGACAGGGGGTGAGCAGTTCTTC.

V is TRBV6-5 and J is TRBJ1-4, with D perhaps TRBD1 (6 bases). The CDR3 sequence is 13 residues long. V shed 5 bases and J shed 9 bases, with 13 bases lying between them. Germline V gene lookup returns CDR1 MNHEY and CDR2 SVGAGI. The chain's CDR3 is CASSLYQGQKLFF. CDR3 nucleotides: TGTGCCAGCAGTCTATATCAGGGGCAAAAACTGTTTTTT.

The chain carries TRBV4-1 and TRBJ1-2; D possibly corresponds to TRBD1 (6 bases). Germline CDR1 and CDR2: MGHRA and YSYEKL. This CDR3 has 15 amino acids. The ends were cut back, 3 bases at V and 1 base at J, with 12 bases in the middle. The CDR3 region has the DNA TGCGCCAGCAGCCATCCGGGACAACTTAACTATGGCTACACCTTC. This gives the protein CASSHPGQLNYGYTF.

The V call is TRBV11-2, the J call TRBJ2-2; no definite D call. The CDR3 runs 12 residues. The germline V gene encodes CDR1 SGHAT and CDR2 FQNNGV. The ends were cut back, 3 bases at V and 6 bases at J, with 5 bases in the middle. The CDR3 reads CASSFGSGELFF. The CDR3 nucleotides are TGTGCCAGCAGCTTCGGTTCCGGGGAGCTGTTTTTT. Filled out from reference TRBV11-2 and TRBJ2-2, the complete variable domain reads EAGVAQSPRYKIIEKRQSVAFWCNPISGHATLYWYQQILGQGPKLLIQFQNNGVVDDSQLPKDRFSAERLKGVDSTLKIQPAKLEDSAVYLCASSFGSGELFFGEGSRLTVL.

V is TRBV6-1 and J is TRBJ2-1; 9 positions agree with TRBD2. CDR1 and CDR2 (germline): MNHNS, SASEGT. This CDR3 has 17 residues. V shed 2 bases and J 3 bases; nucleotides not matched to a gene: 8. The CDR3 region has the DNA TGTGCCAGCAGTGAACTCCCTAGCGGGATCGGCTACAATGAGCAGTTCTTC. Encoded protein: CASSELPSGIGYNEQFF.

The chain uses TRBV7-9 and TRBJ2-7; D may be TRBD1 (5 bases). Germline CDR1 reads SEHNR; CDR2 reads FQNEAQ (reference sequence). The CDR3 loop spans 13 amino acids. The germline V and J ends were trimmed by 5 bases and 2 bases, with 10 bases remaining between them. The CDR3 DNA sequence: TGTGCCAGCAGCGCGACAGACACCTACGAGCAGTACTTC. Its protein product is CASSATDTYEQYF.

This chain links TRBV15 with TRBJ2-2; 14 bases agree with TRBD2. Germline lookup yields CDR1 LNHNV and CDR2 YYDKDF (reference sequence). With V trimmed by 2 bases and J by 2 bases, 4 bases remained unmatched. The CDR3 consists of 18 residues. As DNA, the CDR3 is TGTGCCACCAGCAGACCCGGGACTAGCGGGAGAAACACCGGGGAGCTGTTTTTT. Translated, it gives CATSRPGTSGRNTGELFF. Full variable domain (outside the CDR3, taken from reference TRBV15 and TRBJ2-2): DAMVIQNPRYQVTQFGKPVTLSCSQTLNHNVMYWYQQKSSQAPKLLFHYYDKDFNNEADTPDNFQSRRPNTSFCFLDIRSPGLGDTAMYLCATSRPGTSGRNTGELFFGEGSRLTVL.

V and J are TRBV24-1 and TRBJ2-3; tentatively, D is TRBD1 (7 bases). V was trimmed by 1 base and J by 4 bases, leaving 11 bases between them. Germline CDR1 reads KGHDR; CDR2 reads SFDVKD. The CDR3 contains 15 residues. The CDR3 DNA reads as TGTGCCACCAGTGATTTCTCAGGGGGGCCAGATACGCAGTATTTT. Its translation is CATSDFSGGPDTQYF.

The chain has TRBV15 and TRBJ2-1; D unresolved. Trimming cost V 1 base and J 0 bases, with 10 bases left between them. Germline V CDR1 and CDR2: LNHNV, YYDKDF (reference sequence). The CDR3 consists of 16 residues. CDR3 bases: TGTGCCACCAGCAGAGCGTATGCGGCCTCCTACAATGAGCAGTTCTTC. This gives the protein CATSRAYAASYNEQFF.

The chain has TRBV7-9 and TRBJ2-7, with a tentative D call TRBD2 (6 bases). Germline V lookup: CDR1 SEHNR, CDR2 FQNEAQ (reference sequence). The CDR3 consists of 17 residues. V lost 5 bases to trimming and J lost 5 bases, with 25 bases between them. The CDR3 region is CASSNRDLPGNYHEQYF. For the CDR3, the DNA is TGTGCCAGCAGCAACCGGGACTTACCCGGGAACTATCACGAGCAGTACTTC.

DNA of the CDR3: TGTGCCACCAGTGCCCCGGAGGGTTCCTCCTACAATGAGCAGTTCTTC. This sequence encodes CATSAPEGSSYNEQFF. J is TRBJ2-1 and V is TRBV24-1, with D perhaps matching TRBD2 (6 bases). V was shortened by 5 bases and J by 0 bases, with 13 bases between the two germline ends. This CDR3 region has 16 residues. Germline V CDR1 and CDR2: KGHDR, SFDVKD.

The CDR3 DNA sequence: TGTGCCAGCAGTCCGACCAACAGGGGGACCTACAATGAGCAGTTCTTC. Translation gives CASSPTNRGTYNEQFF. J is TRBJ2-1 and V is TRBV6-2 or TRBV6-3; 8 nucleotides agree with TRBD1. The CDR3 spans 16 residues. The ends lost 5 bases at V and 2 bases at J; junction bases unmatched: 8. The germline V gene has CDR1 MNHEY and CDR2 SVGEGT.

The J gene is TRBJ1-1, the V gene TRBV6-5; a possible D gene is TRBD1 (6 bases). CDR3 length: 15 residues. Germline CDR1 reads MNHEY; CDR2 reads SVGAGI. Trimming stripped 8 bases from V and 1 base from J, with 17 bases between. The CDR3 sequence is CASSQVGRGNTEAFF. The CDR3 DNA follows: TGTGCCAGCTCACAAGTGGGCAGGGGGAACACTGAAGCTTTCTTT.

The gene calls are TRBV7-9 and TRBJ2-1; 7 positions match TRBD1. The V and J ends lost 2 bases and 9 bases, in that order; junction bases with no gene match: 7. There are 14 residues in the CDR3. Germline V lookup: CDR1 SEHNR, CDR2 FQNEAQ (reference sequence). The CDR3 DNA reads TGTGCCAGCAGCTTAATAAGGGGGCGAGGTGAGCAGTTCTTC. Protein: CASSLIRGRGEQFF. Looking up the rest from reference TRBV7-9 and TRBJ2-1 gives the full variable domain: DTGVSQNPRHKITKRGQNVTFRCDPISEHNRLYWYRQTLGQGPEFLTYFQNEAQLEKSRLLSDRFSAERPKGSFSTLEIQRTEQGDSAMYLCASSLIRGRGEQFFGPGTRLTVL.